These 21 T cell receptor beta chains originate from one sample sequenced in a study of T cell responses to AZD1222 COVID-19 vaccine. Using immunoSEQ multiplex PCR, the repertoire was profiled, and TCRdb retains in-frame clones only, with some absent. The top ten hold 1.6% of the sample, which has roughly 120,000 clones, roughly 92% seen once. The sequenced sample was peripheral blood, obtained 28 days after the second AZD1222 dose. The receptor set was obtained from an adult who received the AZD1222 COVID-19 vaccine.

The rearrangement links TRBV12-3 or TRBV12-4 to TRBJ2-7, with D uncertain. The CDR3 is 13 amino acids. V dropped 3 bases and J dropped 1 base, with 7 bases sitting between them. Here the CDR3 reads CASSLGHSYEQYF. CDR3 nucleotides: TGTGCCAGCAGTTTGGGTCATTCCTACGAGCAGTACTTC.

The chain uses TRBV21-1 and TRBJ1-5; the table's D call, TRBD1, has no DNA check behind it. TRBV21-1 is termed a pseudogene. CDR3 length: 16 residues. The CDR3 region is CASSKVGTHSNQPQHF. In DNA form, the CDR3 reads TGTGCCAGCAGCAAAGTAGGGACACATAGCAATCAGCCCCAGCATTTT.

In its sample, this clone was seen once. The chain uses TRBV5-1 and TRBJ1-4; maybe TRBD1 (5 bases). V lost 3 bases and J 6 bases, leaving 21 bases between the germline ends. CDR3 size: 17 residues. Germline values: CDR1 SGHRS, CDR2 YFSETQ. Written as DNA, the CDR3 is TGCGCCAGCAGCTCAAATCCGGGGCAGGGAAATTATGAAAAACTGTTTTTT. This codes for CASSSNPGQGNYEKLFF.

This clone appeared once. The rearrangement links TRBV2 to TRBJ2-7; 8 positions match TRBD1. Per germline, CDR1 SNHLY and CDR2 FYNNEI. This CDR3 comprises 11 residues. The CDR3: CASIEERTGRV. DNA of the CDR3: TGTGCCAGCATCGAAGAGAGGACAGGGCGAGTC.

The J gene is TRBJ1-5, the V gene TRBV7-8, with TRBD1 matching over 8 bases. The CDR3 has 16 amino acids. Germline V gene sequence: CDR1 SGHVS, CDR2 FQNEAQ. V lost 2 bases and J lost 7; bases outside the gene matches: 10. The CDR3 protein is CASSLLGTGGAQPQHF. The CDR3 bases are TGTGCCAGCAGCTTATTGGGTACAGGGGGTGCACAGCCCCAGCATTTT. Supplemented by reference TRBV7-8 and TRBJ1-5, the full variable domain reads GAGVSQSPRYKVAKRGQDVALRCDPISGHVSLFWYQQALGQGPEFLTYFQNEAQLDKSGLPSDRFFAERPEGSVSTLKIQRTQQEDSAVYLCASSLLGTGGAQPQHFGDGTRLSIL.

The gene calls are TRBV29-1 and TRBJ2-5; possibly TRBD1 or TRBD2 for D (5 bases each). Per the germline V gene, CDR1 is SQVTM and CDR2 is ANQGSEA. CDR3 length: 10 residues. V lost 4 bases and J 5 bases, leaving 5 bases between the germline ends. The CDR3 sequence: CSVGGETQYF. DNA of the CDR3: TGCAGCGTTGGGGGGGAGACCCAGTACTTC. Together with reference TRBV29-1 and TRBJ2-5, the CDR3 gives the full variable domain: SAVISQKPSRDICQRGTSLTIQCQVDSQVTMMFWYRQQPGQSLTLIATANQGSEATYESGFVIDKFPISRPNLTFSTLTVSNMSPEDSSIYLCSVGGETQYFGPGTRLLVL.

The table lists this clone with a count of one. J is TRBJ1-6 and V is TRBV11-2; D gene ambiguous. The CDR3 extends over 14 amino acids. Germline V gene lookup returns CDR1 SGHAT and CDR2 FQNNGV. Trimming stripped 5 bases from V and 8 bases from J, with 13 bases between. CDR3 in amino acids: CASSPSISDSPLHF. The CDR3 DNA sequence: TGTGCCAGCAGCCCATCGATTAGCGATTCACCCCTCCACTTT.

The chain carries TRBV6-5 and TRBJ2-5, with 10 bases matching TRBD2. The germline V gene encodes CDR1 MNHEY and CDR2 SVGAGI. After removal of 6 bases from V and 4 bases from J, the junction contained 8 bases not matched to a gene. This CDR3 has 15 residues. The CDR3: CASRVNSGRRETQYF. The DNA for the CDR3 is TGTGCCAGCAGAGTCAATAGCGGGAGGCGAGAGACCCAGTACTTC.

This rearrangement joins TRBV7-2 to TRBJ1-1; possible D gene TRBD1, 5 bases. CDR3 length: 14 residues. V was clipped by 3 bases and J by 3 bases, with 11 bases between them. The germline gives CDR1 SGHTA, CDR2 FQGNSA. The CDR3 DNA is TGTGCCAGCAGCTTTGCCGGGGGGGACACTGAAGCTTTCTTT. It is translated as CASSFAGGDTEAFF.

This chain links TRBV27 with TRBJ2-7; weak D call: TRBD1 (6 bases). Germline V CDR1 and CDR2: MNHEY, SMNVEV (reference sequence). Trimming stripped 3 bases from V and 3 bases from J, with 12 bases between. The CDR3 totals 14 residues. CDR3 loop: CASSFVRGGYEQYF. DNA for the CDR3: TGTGCCAGCAGTTTTGTGAGAGGGGGCTACGAGCAGTACTTC.

As DNA, the CDR3 is TGTGCCAGCAGCAAACTAGCACCGTCCTGGGACGGGGAGCTGTTTTTT. It encodes CASSKLAPSWDGELFF. The chain recombines TRBV7-2 with TRBJ2-2; D perhaps matches TRBD2 (6 bases). The germline V and J ends were trimmed by 5 bases and 7 bases, with 20 bases remaining between them. Per germline, CDR1 SGHTA and CDR2 FQGNSA. This CDR3 has 16 amino acids.

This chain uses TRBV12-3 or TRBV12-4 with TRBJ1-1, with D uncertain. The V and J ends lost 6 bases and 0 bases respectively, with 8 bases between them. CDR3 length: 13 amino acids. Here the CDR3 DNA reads TGTGCCAGCAGCCACGACTTGAACACTGAAGCTTTCTTT. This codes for CASSHDLNTEAFF.

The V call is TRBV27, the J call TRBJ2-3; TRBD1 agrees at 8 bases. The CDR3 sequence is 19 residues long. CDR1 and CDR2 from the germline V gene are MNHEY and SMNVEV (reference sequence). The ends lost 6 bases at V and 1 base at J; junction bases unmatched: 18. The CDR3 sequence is CASSRSPITGTGRTDTQYF. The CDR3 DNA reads TGTGCCAGCAGCCGATCTCCGATAACCGGGACAGGACGCACAGATACGCAGTATTTT.

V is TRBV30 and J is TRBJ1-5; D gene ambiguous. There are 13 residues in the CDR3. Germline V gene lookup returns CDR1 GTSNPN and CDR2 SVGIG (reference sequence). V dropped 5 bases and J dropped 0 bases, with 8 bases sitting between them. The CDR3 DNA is TGTGCCTGGGCCGGCGATAGCAATCAGCCCCAGCATTTT. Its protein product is CAWAGDSNQPQHF.

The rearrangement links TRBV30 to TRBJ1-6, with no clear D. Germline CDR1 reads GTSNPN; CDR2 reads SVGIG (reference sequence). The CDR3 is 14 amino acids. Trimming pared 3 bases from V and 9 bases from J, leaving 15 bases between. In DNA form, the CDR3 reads TGTGCCTGGAGCGGGCAGCTAAGAGGTTCACCCCTCCACTTT. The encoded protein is CAWSGQLRGSPLHF. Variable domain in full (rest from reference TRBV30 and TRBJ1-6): SQTIHQWPATLVQPVGSPLSLECTVEGTSNPNLYWYRQAAGRGLQLLFYSVGIGQISSEVPQNLSASRPQDRQFILSSKKLLLSDSGFYLCAWSGQLRGSPLHFGNGTRLTVT.

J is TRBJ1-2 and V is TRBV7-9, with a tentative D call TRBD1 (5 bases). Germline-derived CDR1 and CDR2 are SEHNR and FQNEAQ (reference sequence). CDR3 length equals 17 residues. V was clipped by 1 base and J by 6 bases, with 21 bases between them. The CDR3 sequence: CASSLGFRDVFGDGYTF. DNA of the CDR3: TGTGCCAGCAGCTTAGGGTTCCGGGACGTATTTGGGGATGGCTACACCTTC.

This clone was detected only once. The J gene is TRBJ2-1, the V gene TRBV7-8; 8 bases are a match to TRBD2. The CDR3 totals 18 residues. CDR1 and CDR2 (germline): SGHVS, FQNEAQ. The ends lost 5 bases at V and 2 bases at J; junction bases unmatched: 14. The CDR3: CASSPGWLREGTYNEQFF. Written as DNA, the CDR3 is TGTGCCAGCAGCCCCGGGTGGTTACGGGAGGGCACCTACAATGAGCAGTTCTTC. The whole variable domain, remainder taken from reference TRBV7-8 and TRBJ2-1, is GAGVSQSPRYKVAKRGQDVALRCDPISGHVSLFWYQQALGQGPEFLTYFQNEAQLDKSGLPSDRFFAERPEGSVSTLKIQRTQQEDSAVYLCASSPGWLREGTYNEQFFGPGTRLTVL.

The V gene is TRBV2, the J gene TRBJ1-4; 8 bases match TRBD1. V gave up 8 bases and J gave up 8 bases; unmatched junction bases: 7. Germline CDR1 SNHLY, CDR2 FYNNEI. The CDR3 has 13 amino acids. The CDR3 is CASGGRGQEKLFF. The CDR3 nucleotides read TGTGCCAGCGGCGGCAGGGGGCAGGAAAAACTGTTTTTT.

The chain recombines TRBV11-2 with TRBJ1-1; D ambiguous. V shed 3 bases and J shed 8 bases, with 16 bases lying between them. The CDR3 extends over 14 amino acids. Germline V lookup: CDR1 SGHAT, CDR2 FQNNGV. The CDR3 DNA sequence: TGTGCCAGCAGCTTTAGGGTGGACGGTTCCGAAGCTTTCTTT. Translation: CASSFRVDGSEAFF.

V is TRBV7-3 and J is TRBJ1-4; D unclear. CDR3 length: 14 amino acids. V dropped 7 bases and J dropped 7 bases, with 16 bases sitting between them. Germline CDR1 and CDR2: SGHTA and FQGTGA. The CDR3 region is CASTTEEGSEKLFF. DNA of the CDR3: TGTGCCAGCACCACTGAAGAAGGTTCTGAAAAACTGTTTTTT.

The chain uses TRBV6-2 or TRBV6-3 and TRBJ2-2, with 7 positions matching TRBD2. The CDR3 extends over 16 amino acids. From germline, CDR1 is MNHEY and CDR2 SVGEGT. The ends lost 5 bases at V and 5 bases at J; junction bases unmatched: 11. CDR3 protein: CASSRTGGIGTGELFF. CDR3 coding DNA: TGTGCCAGCAGTCGAACCGGGGGGATAGGAACCGGGGAGCTGTTTTTT.